This T cell receptor (beta chain) was captured by sequencing in a study of cytomegalovirus exposure and HLA in healthy donors. Study-wide findings and caveats: According to the study, 160 or so TCR beta chains were cytomegalovirus-associated.

The PCR made use of 60 Vbeta and 13 Jbeta primers. Some clones are missing from TCRdb's copy, which holds only in-frame ones; the method was immunoSEQ multiplex PCR. Here the sample spans about 140,000 clones, under 80% being singletons. CDR3 length: 18 amino acids. With 1 base removed from V and 2 bases from J, the gap between germline ends came to 19 bases. In germline, CDR1 is SNHLY, CDR2 FYNNEI. For this clone: The antigen is unknown.

The chain links TRBV2 to TRBJ2-3; possible D gene TRBD1, 6 bases. Sequencing was done on a sample of PBMCs. The sequence was obtained from a male donor in good health and CMV-seronegative. CDR3 sequence: CASSEVDSRGPHTDTQYF. CDR3 DNA sequence: TGTGCCAGCAGTGAAGTCGACTCCAGGGGCCCCCACACAGATACGCAGTATTTT.